This TCR beta chain is from a study of T cell repertoires in cytomegalovirus infection. This CDR3 is built from 16 residues. Deletions cut 0 bases from V and 4 bases from J, with 15 bases between. Germline lookup yields CDR1 LGHNA and CDR2 YSLEER. Remarks on this clonotype: The target antigen is unknown.

TCRdb re-derived calls from the reads in MiXCR, one entry per CDR3 protein. Of roughly 160,000 distinct CDR3 sequences listed, less than 25% are singletons. The sample here was CD8+ T cells from cultured PBMCs, taken from culture after CMV antigen stimulation. This receptor was obtained from a human donor in good health (CMV status not recorded). Some clones in this sample may be carry-over from other donors' samples. The chain carries TRBV4-3 and TRBJ1-2; D gene ambiguous. CDR3 sequence reads: CASSQDSGQVGYGYTF. DNA of the CDR3: TGCGCCAGCAGCCAAGACTCCGGGCAGGTGGGCTATGGCTACACCTTC.